The 30 T cell receptor beta chains reported below all come from one sample, sequenced in a study of PD-L1 blockade in urothelial cancer. The data were produced by immunoSEQ multiplex PCR, yet TCRdb's version contains in-frame clones alone and is incomplete. The sample includes about 55,000 clones, 70% to 80% of them seen just once. Sequenced material: PBMCs, taken around atezolizumab (anti-PD-L1) treatment. The origin of the receptors is a man in his 70s with urothelial cancer.

The chain links TRBV5-6 to TRBJ1-5; no definite D call. V lost 1 base to trimming and J lost 6 bases, with 14 bases between them. CDR3 length equals 15 residues. Germline CDR1 is SGHDT and CDR2 is YYEEEE. The CDR3 spells CASSLRTAGFQPQHF. Here the CDR3 DNA reads TGTGCCAGCAGCTTGAGGACCGCGGGCTTTCAGCCCCAGCATTTT.

This clone was seen once. V and J are TRBV6-6 and TRBJ2-4, with D perhaps matching TRBD2 (5 bases). This CDR3 region has 12 residues. V was pared by 6 bases and J by 7 bases, with 10 bases between. Germline CDR1 and CDR2: MNHNY and SVGAGI (reference sequence). In DNA, the CDR3 is TGTGCCAGCAGATGGGGAGAGAACATTCAGTACTTC. The encoded protein is CASRWGENIQYF.

The chain employs TRBV6-6 and TRBJ1-4; TRBD1 aligns across 11 bases. Germline V CDR1 and CDR2: MNHNY, SVGAGI (reference sequence). This CDR3 region has 16 residues. V trimming: 6 bases; J trimming: 1 base; junction bases outside the gene matches: 4. This chain's CDR3 is CASRAGTGGTNEKLFF. The CDR3 region has the DNA TGTGCCAGCAGAGCCGGGACAGGGGGAACTAATGAAAAACTGTTTTTT.

The V and J genes are TRBV7-9 and TRBJ1-3, with 8 positions matching TRBD1. V gave up 5 bases and J gave up 0 bases; unmatched junction bases: 12. From germline, CDR1 is SEHNR and CDR2 FQNEAQ (reference sequence). The CDR3 is made up of 18 amino acids. The CDR3 protein is CASSGFGTGSHSGNTIYF. The DNA of the CDR3 is TGTGCCAGCAGCGGATTCGGGACAGGCTCACACTCTGGAAACACCATATATTTT. The variable domain in full, completed from reference TRBV7-9 and TRBJ1-3, reads DTGVSQNPRHKITKRGQNVTFRCDPISEHNRLYWYRQTLGQGPEFLTYFQNEAQLEKSRLLSDRFSAERPKGSFSTLEIQRTEQGDSAMYLCASSGFGTGSHSGNTIYFGEGSWLTVV.

This chain joins TRBV19 and TRBJ1-2; D possibly corresponds to TRBD1 (5 bases). The V gene's germline CDR1 is LNHDA and CDR2 SQIVND (reference sequence). The germline V and J ends were trimmed by 4 bases and 7 bases, with 13 bases remaining between them. This CDR3 spans 13 amino acids. Here the CDR3 DNA reads TGTGCCAGTAGTACGGGGGAGGGTTTTGGCTACACCTTC. Translation gives CASSTGEGFGYTF.

This clone was found many times. V usage is TRBV6-5 and J usage is TRBJ2-1, with D maybe TRBD2 (6 bases). There are 14 residues in the CDR3. Trimming took 10 bases from V and 0 from J, leaving 13 bases between them. CDR1 is MNHEY, CDR2 SVGAGI, per germline. The CDR3 region has the DNA TGTGCCACTAGGCGGGGCCTCTCCTACAATGAGCAGTTCTTC. Protein product: CATRRGLSYNEQFF.

V and J are TRBV5-1 and TRBJ2-2; 11 positions match TRBD1. The CDR3 is 15 residues long. The V gene end was trimmed by 4 bases and the J gene end by 2 bases; junction bases not matched to a gene: 1. Germline assignment: CDR1 SGHRS and CDR2 YFSETQ. CDR3 DNA: TGCGCCAGCAGCCGGACAGGGGGCAACACCGGGGAGCTGTTTTTT. Translated: CASSRTGGNTGELFF.

The gene calls are TRBV18 and TRBJ2-3, with D possibly being TRBD2 (6 bases). CDR1 and CDR2 from the germline V gene are KGHSH and LQKENI. The length of the CDR3 is 17 residues. V lost 3 bases and J 0 bases, leaving 16 bases between the germline ends. The CDR3 here is CASSPSGTSPSTDTQYF. The CDR3 bases are TGTGCCAGCTCACCTTCGGGAACTAGCCCTAGCACAGATACGCAGTATTTT.

This clone has just one count. The rearrangement uses TRBV28 and TRBJ2-7, with a tentative D call TRBD1 (5 bases). The V end was cut by 6 bases, the J end by 3 bases, with 9 bases between. The CDR3 contains 12 residues. Per the germline V gene, CDR1 is MDHEN and CDR2 is SYDVKM. The CDR3 DNA reads TGTGCCAGCAGGGGGCAGGGCTACGAGCAGTACTTC. It codes for CASRGQGYEQYF. The full variable domain, with the rest looked up from reference TRBV28 and TRBJ2-7, is DVKVTQSSRYLVKRTGEKVFLECVQDMDHENMFWYRQDPGLGLRLIYFSYDVKMKEKGDIPEGYSVSREKKERFSLILESASTNQTSMYLCASRGQGYEQYFGPGTRLTVT.

The CDR3 sequence: CASSVTRTVYNEQFF. The CDR3 nucleotides are TGTGCCAGCAGTGTAACTCGGACAGTCTACAATGAGCAGTTCTTC. The chain links TRBV6-1 to TRBJ2-1; TRBD1 might be the D (6 bases). With 4 bases removed from V and 3 bases from J, the gap between germline ends came to 13 bases. CDR1 and CDR2 (germline): MNHNS, SASEGT. CDR3 length equals 15 residues.

The chain joins TRBV28 to TRBJ2-3; D unresolved. Germline-derived CDR1 and CDR2 are MDHEN and SYDVKM. V was pared by 2 bases and J by 2 bases, with 5 bases between. The CDR3 covers 13 residues. CDR3 sequence reads: CASSLQYTDTQYF. In DNA, the CDR3 is TGTGCCAGCAGTTTACAGTACACAGATACGCAGTATTTT.

The rearrangement joins TRBV29-1 to TRBJ1-1; TRBD1 aligns across 7 bases. V shed 3 bases, J shed 0 bases, and the junction held 7 bases outside the gene matches. The CDR3 covers 15 residues. Germline CDR1 and CDR2: SQVTM and ANQGSEA. The CDR3: CSVERQGFMNTEAFF. The CDR3, as DNA: TGCAGCGTTGAGAGACAGGGCTTCATGAACACTGAAGCTTTCTTT.

The rearrangement joins TRBV4-3 to TRBJ1-1; D may be TRBD1 (6 bases). The CDR3 loop spans 13 amino acids. Trimming took off 4 bases at V and 7 bases at J, with 13 bases between the two ends. Germline loops: CDR1 LGHNA, CDR2 YSLEER. This chain's CDR3 is CASSPGTLFEAFF. CDR3 DNA sequence: TGCGCCAGCAGCCCCGGGACATTGTTTGAAGCTTTCTTT.

This CDR3 reads CASSLLSYEQYF. The CDR3 coding sequence is TGTGCCAGCAGCCTCTTATCCTACGAGCAGTACTTC. The gene calls are TRBV2 and TRBJ2-7; D remains unclear. Germline CDR1 is SNHLY and CDR2 is FYNNEI. The CDR3 consists of 12 residues. Trimming shortened V by 6 bases and J by 1 base, and 7 bases separated the two germline ends.

The chain carries TRBV28 and TRBJ1-6; D is unresolved. The CDR3 loop spans 15 amino acids. V dropped 7 bases and J dropped 7 bases, with 17 bases sitting between them. Germline assignment: CDR1 MDHEN and CDR2 SYDVKM. The CDR3 is CASMAPTQVNSPLHF. DNA for the CDR3: TGTGCCAGCATGGCGCCCACCCAGGTCAATTCACCCCTCCACTTT.

CDR3 region: CASSREDRDRGSGTDTQYF. For the CDR3, the DNA is TGTGCCAGCAGCAGAGAAGACCGGGACAGGGGGTCCGGCACAGATACGCAGTATTTT. The V call is TRBV11-2, the J call TRBJ2-3, with 11 nucleotides matching TRBD1. CDR3 length: 19 residues. CDR1 SGHAT and CDR2 FQNNGV come from the germline V gene. With V trimmed by 5 bases and J by 1 base, 14 bases remained unmatched.

This chain uses TRBV7-9 with TRBJ2-7, with 7 positions matching TRBD2. Germline V lookup: CDR1 SEHNR, CDR2 FQNEAQ (reference sequence). CDR3 length equals 16 residues. J gave up 5 bases and V 1 base, and 11 bases lay outside the gene matches. The CDR3 protein is CASSLGGGPPEDEQYF. Here the CDR3 DNA reads TGTGCCAGCAGCTTAGGGGGGGGTCCCCCTGAGGACGAGCAGTACTTC.

This clone has at least ten counts. The chain is built from TRBV7-2 and TRBJ1-4; D is unresolved. V gave up 5 bases and J gave up 6 bases, with 16 bases separating them. Germline values: CDR1 SGHTA, CDR2 FQGNSA. The CDR3 length is 15 residues. CDR3 in amino acids: CASSPYIARDEKLFF. CDR3 bases: TGTGCCAGCAGCCCTTACATAGCGAGGGATGAAAAACTGTTTTTT. Full variable domain (remainder filled in from reference TRBV7-2 and TRBJ1-4): GAGVSQSPSNKVTEKGKDVELRCDPISGHTALYWYRQSLGQGLEFLIYFQGNSAPDKSGLPSDRFSAERTGGSVSTLTIQRTQQEDSAVYLCASSPYIARDEKLFFGSGTQLSVL.

V usage is TRBV11-2 and J usage is TRBJ1-1; no reliable D call. Germline lookup yields CDR1 SGHAT and CDR2 FQNNGV. V was pared by 2 bases and J by 6 bases, with 16 bases between. The CDR3 loop spans 15 amino acids. CDR3 in amino acids: CASSLSGSVISEAFF. In nucleotides, the CDR3 is TGTGCCAGCAGCTTATCAGGTTCTGTGATATCTGAAGCTTTCTTT.

This clone was found once. The chain joins TRBV25-1 to TRBJ1-4, with 10 bases matching TRBD1. The ends lost 1 base at V and 8 bases at J; junction bases unmatched: 7. Germline CDR1 is MGHDK and CDR2 is SYGVNS. The CDR3 covers 16 residues. The CDR3 bases are TGTGCCAGCAGTGAATTAATGGGACAGGGGCGGGAAAAACTGTTTTTT. It encodes CASSELMGQGREKLFF.

The chain links TRBV19 to TRBJ2-2; tentatively, D is TRBD2 (5 bases). Per the germline V gene, CDR1 is LNHDA and CDR2 is SQIVND (reference sequence). The CDR3 has 14 amino acids. Trimming removed 1 base at V and 4 bases at J, with 7 bases between. DNA for the CDR3: TGTGCCAGTAGTATAGCCCGGGGCACCGGGGAGCTGTTTTTT. It translates to CASSIARGTGELFF.

This clone was seen more than once but under ten times. V gene TRBV7-2 combines with J gene TRBJ1-5, with 9 nucleotides matching TRBD1. This CDR3 has 19 amino acids. The germline V gene encodes CDR1 SGHTA and CDR2 FQGNSA. With V trimmed by 1 base and J by 2 bases, 12 bases remained unmatched. CDR3 in DNA: TGTGCCAGCAGCTTAGGGATCGACAGGGGGGAGTTGGGCAATCAGCCCCAGCATTTT. Its translation: CASSLGIDRGELGNQPQHF. Complete variable domain (other parts from reference TRBV7-2 and TRBJ1-5): GAGVSQSPSNKVTEKGKDVELRCDPISGHTALYWYRQSLGQGLEFLIYFQGNSAPDKSGLPSDRFSAERTGGSVSTLTIQRTQQEDSAVYLCASSLGIDRGELGNQPQHFGDGTRLSIL.

This clone was recorded a few times. The chain combines TRBV19 with TRBJ1-5, with 8 nucleotides matching TRBD1. Germline-derived CDR1 and CDR2 are LNHDA and SQIVND (reference sequence). The V and J ends lost 1 base and 5 bases, in that order; junction bases with no gene match: 1. The CDR3 loop spans 14 amino acids. The CDR3 DNA follows: TGTGCCAGTAGTATAGGGACAGGGCATCAGCCCCAGCATTTT. It specifies CASSIGTGHQPQHF.

The chain combines TRBV5-5 with TRBJ1-4; 8 nucleotides align to TRBD1. There are 16 residues in the CDR3. Germline lookup yields CDR1 SGHKS and CDR2 YYEKEE (reference sequence). The V segment lost 2 bases and the J segment 8 bases; nucleotides outside the gene matches: 11. DNA for the CDR3: TGTGCCAGCAGCTTCGGACAGGGTAGAGTGGGCGAAAAACTGTTTTTT. This translates into CASSFGQGRVGEKLFF.

V and J are TRBV28 and TRBJ2-7; TRBD1 aligns across 8 bases. Trimming took 5 bases from V and 4 from J; bases not matched to a gene: 7. Per the germline V gene, CDR1 is MDHEN and CDR2 is SYDVKM. This CDR3 contains 14 residues. Here the CDR3 reads CASSRPGQAYEQYF. CDR3 bases: TGTGCCAGCAGTAGACCGGGACAGGCATACGAGCAGTACTTC.

This chain connects TRBV11-3 to TRBJ2-1, with 7 bases aligning to TRBD2. Germline trimming cut 4 bases from V and 8 bases from J; bases unmatched to any gene: 14. The germline CDR1 and CDR2 sequences are SGHNT and YENEEA. The length of the CDR3 is 16 residues. Here the CDR3 DNA reads TGTGCCAGCAGCTCGGGTTACGCAGCGGGGAGCCATGAGCAGTTCTTC. Its protein is CASSSGYAAGSHEQFF.

This clone was observed a few times. The chain has TRBV7-2 and TRBJ2-7, with 9 bases lining up with TRBD2. The CDR3 length is 15 residues. After removal of 4 bases from V and 0 bases from J, the junction contained 4 bases not matched to a gene. The germline CDR1 and CDR2 sequences are SGHTA and FQGNSA. The CDR3 coding sequence is TGTGCCAGCAGCTCTAGCGGGATGAGCTCCTACGAGCAGTACTTC. This gives the protein CASSSSGMSSYEQYF.

The chain links TRBV2 to TRBJ1-5; possible D gene TRBD1, 6 bases. The V end lost 6 bases, the J end lost 7 bases, and 13 bases lay between the germline ends. The CDR3 is 13 amino acids. CDR1 is SNHLY and CDR2 is FYNNEI in the germline V gene. Here the CDR3 reads CASRVRDTQPQHF. CDR3 nucleotides: TGTGCCAGCAGAGTCCGGGACACACAGCCCCAGCATTTT.

On this clone itself: At the DNA level, this CDR3 is encoded by other sequences in the same sample as well. This chain joins TRBV11-3 and TRBJ2-2; no definite D call. Germline values: CDR1 SGHNT, CDR2 YENEEA. The length of the CDR3 is 14 residues. With 3 bases removed from V and 1 base from J, the gap between germline ends came to 6 bases. The CDR3 sequence: CASSFRQNTGELFF. The CDR3 nucleotides are TGTGCCAGCAGCTTTCGACAGAACACCGGGGAGCTGTTTTTT. The full variable domain, rest sourced from reference TRBV11-3 and TRBJ2-2, is EAGVVQSPRYKIIEKKQPVAFWCNPISGHNTLYWYLQNLGQGPELLIRYENEEAVDDSQLPKDRFSAERLKGVDSTLKIQPAELGDSAVYLCASSFRQNTGELFFGEGSRLTVL.

The gene calls are TRBV5-6 and TRBJ2-1, with D maybe TRBD2 (5 bases). CDR3 length equals 12 residues. CDR1 and CDR2 (germline): SGHDT, YYEEEE. Trimming cost V 0 bases and J 9 bases, with 7 bases left between them. DNA of the CDR3: TGTGCCAGCAGCTTGGTGGAGGCTGAGCAGTTCTTC. Amino acid sequence: CASSLVEAEQFF.